The T cell receptor beta chain described here comes from a study of cytomegalovirus exposure and HLA in healthy donors. Germline lookup yields CDR1 SGHDT and CDR2 YYEEEE. The CDR3 has 12 amino acids. Using immunoSEQ multiplex PCR, the repertoire was profiled, and TCRdb retains in-frame clones only, with some absent. The data show 100,000 to 150,000 clones, 90% to 96% seen once. Whole-study results and caveats: Across donors, most TCRs were seen rarely, yet some public ones were widespread.

This clone was observed once. Antigen specificity is unknown. The junction does not match germline at one end; this may be a read error. The source material was PBMCs. The chain carries TRBV5-6 and TRBJ2-5; 8 bases line up with TRBD2. The receptor was derived from a man aged 18 to 29 in good health and CMV-seronegative. The CDR3 DNA sequence: TGTGCCAGCAGCCGATACCGGGACGGGGGGGACTTC. Its translation is CASSRYRDGGDF.